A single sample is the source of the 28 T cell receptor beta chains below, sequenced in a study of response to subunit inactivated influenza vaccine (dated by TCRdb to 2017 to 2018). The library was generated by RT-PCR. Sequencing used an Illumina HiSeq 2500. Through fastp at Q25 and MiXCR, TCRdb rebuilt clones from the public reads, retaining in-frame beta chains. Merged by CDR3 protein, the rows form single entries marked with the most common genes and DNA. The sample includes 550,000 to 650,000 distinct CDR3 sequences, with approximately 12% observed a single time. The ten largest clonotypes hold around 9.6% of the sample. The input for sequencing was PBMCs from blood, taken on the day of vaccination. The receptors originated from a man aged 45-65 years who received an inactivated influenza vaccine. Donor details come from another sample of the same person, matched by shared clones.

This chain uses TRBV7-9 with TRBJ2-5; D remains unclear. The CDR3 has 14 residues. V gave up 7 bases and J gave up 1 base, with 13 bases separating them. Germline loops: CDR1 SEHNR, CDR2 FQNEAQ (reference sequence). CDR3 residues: CASIPSHLQETQYF. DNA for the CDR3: TGTGCCAGCATTCCGTCCCACCTCCAAGAGACCCAGTACTTC.

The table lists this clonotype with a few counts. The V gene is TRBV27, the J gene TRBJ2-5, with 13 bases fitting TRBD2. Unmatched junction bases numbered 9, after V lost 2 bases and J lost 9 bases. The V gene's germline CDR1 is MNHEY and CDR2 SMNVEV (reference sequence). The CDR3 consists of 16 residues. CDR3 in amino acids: CASSLGLAGDPWAQYF. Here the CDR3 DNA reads TGTGCCAGCAGTTTAGGACTAGCGGGGGACCCGTGGGCCCAGTACTTC.

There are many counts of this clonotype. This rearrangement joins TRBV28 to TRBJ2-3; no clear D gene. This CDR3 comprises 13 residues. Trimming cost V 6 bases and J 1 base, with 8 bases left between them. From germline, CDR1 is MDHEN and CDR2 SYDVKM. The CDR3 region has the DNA TGTGCCAGCAGCAAAGGAGGCACAGATACGCAGTATTTT. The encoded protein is CASSKGGTDTQYF. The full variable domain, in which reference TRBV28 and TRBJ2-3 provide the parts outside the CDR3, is DVKVTQSSRYLVKRTGEKVFLECVQDMDHENMFWYRQDPGLGLRLIYFSYDVKMKEKGDIPEGYSVSREKKERFSLILESASTNQTSMYLCASSKGGTDTQYFGPGTRLTVL.

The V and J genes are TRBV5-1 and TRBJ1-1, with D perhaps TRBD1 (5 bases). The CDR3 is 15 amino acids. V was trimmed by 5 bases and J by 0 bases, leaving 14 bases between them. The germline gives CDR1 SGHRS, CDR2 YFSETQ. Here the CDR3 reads CASSFAQGLNTEAFF. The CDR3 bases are TGCGCCAGCAGTTTCGCCCAGGGACTGAACACTGAAGCTTTCTTT.

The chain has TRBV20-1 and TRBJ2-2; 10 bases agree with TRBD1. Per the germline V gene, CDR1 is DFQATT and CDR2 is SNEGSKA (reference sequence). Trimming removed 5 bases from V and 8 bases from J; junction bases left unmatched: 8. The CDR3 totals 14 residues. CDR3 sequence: CSARGTGVWGELFF. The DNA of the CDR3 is TGCAGTGCTCGAGGGACAGGGGTATGGGGGGAGCTGTTTTTT.

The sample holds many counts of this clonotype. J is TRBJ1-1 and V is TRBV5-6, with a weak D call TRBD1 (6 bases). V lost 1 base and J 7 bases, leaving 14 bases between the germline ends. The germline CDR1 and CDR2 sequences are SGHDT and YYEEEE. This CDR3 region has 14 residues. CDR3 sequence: CASSLLGGRVEAFF. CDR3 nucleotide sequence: TGTGCCAGCAGCTTGTTGGGGGGGCGGGTTGAAGCTTTCTTT.

CDR3 region: CASSPGVGPSTDTQYF. The CDR3 region has the DNA TGTGCCAGCTCACCAGGTGTGGGACCGAGCACAGATACGCAGTATTTT. The rearrangement uses TRBV18 and TRBJ2-3; tentatively, D is TRBD1 or TRBD2 (5 bases each). With 2 bases removed from V and 0 bases from J, the gap between germline ends came to 12 bases. The germline V gene has CDR1 KGHSH and CDR2 LQKENI. The CDR3 spans 16 residues.

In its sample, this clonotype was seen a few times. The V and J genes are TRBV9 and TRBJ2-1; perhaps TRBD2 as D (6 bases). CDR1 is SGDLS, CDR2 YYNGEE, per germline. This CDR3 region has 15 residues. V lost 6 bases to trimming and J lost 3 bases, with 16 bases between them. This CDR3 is CASMAGLGGYNEQFF. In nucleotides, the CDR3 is TGTGCCAGCATGGCGGGACTGGGGGGCTACAATGAGCAGTTCTTC.

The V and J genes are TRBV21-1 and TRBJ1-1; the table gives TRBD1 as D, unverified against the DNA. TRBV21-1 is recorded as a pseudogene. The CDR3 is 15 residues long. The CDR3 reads CASSPTGWIGTEAFF. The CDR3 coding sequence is TGTGCCAGCAGCCCGACAGGGTGGATTGGCACTGAAGCTTTCTTT.

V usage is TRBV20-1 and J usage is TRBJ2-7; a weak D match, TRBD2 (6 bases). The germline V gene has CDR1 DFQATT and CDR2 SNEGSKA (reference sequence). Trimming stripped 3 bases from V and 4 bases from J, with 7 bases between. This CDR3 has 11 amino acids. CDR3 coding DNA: TGCAGTGCTAGTGCGGGGTACGAGCAGTACTTC. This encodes CSASAGYEQYF.

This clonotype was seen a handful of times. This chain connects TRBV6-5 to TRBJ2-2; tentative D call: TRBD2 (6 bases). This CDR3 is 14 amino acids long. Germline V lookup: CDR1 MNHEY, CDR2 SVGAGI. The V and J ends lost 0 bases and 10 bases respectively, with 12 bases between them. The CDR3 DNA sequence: TGTGCCAGCAGTTACTCGGGGGGTCCCGAGGAGCTGTTTTTT. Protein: CASSYSGGPEELFF.

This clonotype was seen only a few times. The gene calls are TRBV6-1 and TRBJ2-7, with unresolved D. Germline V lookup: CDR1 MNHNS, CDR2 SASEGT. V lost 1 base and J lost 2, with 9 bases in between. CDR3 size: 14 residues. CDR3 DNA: TGTGCCAGCAGTGAAGGCAGGTTAGCCTACGAGCAGTACTTC. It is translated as CASSEGRLAYEQYF.

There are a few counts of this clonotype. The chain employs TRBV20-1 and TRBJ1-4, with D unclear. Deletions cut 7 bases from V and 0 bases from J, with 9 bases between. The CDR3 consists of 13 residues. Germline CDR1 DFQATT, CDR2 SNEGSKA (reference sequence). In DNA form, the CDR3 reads TGCAGTGTAAAGACCGCAACTAATGAAAAACTGTTTTTT. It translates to CSVKTATNEKLFF.

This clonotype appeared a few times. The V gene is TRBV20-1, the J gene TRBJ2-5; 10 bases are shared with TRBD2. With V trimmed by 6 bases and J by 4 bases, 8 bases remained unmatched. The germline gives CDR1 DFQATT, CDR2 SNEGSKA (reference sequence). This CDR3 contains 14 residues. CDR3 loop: CSAQRGGLGETQYF. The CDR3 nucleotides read TGCAGTGCCCAGCGGGGGGGCCTCGGAGAGACCCAGTACTTC.

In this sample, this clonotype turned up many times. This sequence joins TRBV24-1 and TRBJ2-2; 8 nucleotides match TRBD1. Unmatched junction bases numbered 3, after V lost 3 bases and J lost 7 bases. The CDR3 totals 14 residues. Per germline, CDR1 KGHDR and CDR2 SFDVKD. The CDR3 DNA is TGTGCCACCAGTGATGGGACAGGCATCGGGGAGCTGTTTTTT. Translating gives CATSDGTGIGELFF.

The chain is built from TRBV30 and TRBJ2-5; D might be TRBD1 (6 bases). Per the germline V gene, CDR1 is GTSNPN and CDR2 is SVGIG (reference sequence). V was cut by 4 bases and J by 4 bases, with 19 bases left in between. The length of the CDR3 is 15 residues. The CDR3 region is CAWKTGIDPGETQYF. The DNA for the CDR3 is TGTGCCTGGAAGACAGGAATTGACCCGGGAGAGACCCAGTACTTC.

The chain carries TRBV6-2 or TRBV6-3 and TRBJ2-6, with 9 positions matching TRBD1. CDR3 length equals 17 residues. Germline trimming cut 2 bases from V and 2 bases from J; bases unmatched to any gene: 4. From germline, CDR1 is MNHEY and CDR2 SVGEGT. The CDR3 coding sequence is TGTGCCAGCAGTTACGGGGACAGGGTAGCTGGGGCCAACGTCCTGACTTTC. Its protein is CASSYGDRVAGANVLTF.

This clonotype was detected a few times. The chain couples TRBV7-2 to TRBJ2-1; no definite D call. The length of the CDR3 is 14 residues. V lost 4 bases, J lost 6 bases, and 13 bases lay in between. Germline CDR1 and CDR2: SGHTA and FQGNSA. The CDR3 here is CASSYDPLVNEQFF. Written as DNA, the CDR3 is TGTGCCAGCAGCTATGACCCCTTGGTCAATGAGCAGTTCTTC.

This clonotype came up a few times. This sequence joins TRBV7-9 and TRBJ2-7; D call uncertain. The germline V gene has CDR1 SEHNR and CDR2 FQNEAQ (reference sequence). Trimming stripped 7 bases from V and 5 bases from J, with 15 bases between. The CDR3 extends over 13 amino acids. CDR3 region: CASTATTVDEQYF. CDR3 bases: TGTGCCAGCACGGCAACGACGGTGGACGAGCAGTACTTC.

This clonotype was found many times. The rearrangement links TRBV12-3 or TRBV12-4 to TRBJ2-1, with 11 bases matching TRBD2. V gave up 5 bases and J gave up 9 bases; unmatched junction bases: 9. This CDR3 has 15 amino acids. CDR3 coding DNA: TGTGCCAGCAGTCCTACTAGCGGGAGTTTCGGTGAGCAGTTCTTC. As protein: CASSPTSGSFGEQFF.

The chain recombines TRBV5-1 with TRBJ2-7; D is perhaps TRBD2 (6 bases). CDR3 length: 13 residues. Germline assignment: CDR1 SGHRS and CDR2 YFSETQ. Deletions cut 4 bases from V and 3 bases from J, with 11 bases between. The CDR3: CASSIPGSYEQYF. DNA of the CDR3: TGCGCCAGCAGCATTCCCGGGAGCTACGAGCAGTACTTC. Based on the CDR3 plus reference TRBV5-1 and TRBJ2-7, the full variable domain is KAGVTQTPRYLIKTRGQQVTLSCSPISGHRSVSWYQQTPGQGLQFLFEYFSETQRNKGNFPGRFSGRQFSNSRSEMNVSTLELGDSALYLCASSIPGSYEQYFGPGTRLTVT.

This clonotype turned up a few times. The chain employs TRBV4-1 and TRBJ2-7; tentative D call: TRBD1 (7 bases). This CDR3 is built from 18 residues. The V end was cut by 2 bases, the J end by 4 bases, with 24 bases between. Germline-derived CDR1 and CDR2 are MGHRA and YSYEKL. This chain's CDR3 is CASSQKGANTGTLYEQYF. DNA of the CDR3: TGCGCCAGCAGCCAAAAGGGGGCCAACACAGGGACTCTTTACGAGCAGTACTTC.

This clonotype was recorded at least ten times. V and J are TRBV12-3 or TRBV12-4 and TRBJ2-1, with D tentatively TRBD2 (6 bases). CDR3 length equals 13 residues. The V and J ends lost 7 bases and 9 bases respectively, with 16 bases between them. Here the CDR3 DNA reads TGTGCCAGCAAACCAAGGGAGGCAAGTGAGCAGTTCTTC. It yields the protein CASKPREASEQFF.

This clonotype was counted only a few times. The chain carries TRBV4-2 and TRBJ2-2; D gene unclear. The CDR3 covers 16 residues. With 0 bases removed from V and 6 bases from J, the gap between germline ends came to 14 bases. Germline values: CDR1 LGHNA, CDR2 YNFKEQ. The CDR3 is CASSQDPPSLPGELFF. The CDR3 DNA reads TGTGCCAGCAGCCAAGATCCCCCCAGCTTACCCGGGGAGCTGTTTTTT.

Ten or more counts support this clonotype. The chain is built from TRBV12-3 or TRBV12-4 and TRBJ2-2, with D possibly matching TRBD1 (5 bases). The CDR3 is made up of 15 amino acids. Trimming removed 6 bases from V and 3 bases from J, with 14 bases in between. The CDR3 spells CASRPQGWHTGELFF. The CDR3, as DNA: TGTGCCAGCAGGCCGCAGGGTTGGCACACCGGGGAGCTGTTTTTT.

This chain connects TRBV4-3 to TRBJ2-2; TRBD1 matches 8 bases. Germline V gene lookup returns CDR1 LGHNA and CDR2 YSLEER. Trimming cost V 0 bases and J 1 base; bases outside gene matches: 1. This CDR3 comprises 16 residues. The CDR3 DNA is TGCGCCAGCAGCCAAGACGACAGGGGGAACACCGGGGAGCTGTTTTTT. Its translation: CASSQDDRGNTGELFF.

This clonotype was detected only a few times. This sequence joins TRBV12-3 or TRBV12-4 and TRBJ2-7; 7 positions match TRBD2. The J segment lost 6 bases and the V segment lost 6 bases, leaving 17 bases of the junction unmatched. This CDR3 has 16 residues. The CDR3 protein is CASSDAVGTIRSEQYF. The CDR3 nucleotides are TGTGCCAGCAGCGATGCTGTCGGGACTATACGGTCCGAGCAGTACTTC.

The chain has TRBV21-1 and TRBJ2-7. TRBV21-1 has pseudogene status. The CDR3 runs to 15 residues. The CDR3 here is CASSKPDGLGYEQYF. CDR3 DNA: TGTGCCAGCAGCAAGCCTGACGGATTGGGCTACGAGCAGTACTTC.